The T cell receptor (beta chain) under discussion was sequenced for a study of CD8+CD57+ T cells in acquired aplastic anemia. At the level of the study: Quantities of DNA derived from sorted CD4+ and CD8+ cells averaged roughly 3.4 ug. Study outcomes and limitations: Overlap between patients and controls comprised almost 30 CD8+ CDR3 sequences. Patient and control CD8+ Simpson's diversity was not significantly different.

Genomic DNA provided the template from which TCR beta VDJ and CDR3 profiles were obtained. TCRdb processed the reads anew with MiXCR; each CDR3 protein has one entry. The sample records under 200,000 distinct CDR3 sequences, about three fifths being singletons. In germline, CDR1 is SGHTA, CDR2 FQGNSA. CDR3 size: 14 residues. Trimming took off 1 base at V and 8 bases at J, with 14 bases between the two ends. In this sample, this clonotype turned up once. Its antigen is still unknown. Source material: sorted CD4+, CD8+, or CD8+CD57+ T cells (not recorded which) from PBMCs. The chain couples TRBV7-2 to TRBJ1-2; TRBD1 might be the D (6 bases). The origin of this receptor is a human donor with severe aplastic anemia or a healthy control (not recorded which). This chain's CDR3 is CASSLDPGATGYTF. CDR3 DNA sequence: TGTGCCAGCAGCTTAGATCCGGGGGCGACGGGCTACACCTTC.